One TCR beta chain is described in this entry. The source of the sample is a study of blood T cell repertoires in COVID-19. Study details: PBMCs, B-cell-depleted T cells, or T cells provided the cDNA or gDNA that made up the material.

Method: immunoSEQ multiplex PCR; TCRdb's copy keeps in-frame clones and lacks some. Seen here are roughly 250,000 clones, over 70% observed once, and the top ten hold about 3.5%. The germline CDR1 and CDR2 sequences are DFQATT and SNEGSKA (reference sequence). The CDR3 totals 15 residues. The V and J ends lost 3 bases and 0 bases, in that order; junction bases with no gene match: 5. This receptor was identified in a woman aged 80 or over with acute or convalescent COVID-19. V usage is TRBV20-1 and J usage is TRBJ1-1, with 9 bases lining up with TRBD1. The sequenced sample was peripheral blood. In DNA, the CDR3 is TGCAGTGCTAGTAACAGGGGGCTTTTGAACACTGAAGCTTTCTTT. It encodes CSASNRGLLNTEAFF.